This is a list of T cell receptor beta chains from one sample in a study of shared clonotypes between healthy human individuals. Generated by immunoSEQ multiplex PCR, the TCRdb table keeps only in-frame clones and is missing some. Of 550,000 to 700,000 clones detected, 73% appear once; the ten largest clones hold around 2%. The sequencing sample was made of memory CD4+ T cells sorted from blood. These receptors were taken from a woman aged 25 to 45 in good health. CDR3s include the opening cysteine and the closing phenylalanine or tryptophan. Each record gives: J gene, clone size, D gene, V gene, CDR3 protein, CDR3 DNA. D genes are given only for firm matches. Not all rows give a size; the values are once, few, many and, for expanded clones, a class.

J gene: TRBJ1-2
clone size: -
D gene: TRBD1
V gene: TRBV6-1
CDR3 protein: CASSNTGTGEGYTF
CDR3 DNA: TGTGCCAGCAGTAATACCGGGACAGGGGAGGGCTACACCTTC

J gene: TRBJ2-7
clone size: -
D gene: TRBD2
V gene: TRBV5-4
CDR3 protein: CASSLASGSSYEQYF
CDR3 DNA: TGTGCCAGCAGCTTGGCTAGCGGAAGCTCCTACGAGCAGTACTTC

J gene: TRBJ1-2
clone size: -
D gene: TRBD1
V gene: TRBV5-1
CDR3 protein: CASSLAPGQGSHGYTF
CDR3 DNA: TGCGCCAGCAGCTTAGCCCCGGGACAGGGGTCGCATGGCTACACCTTC

J gene: TRBJ2-2
clone size: many
D gene: -
V gene: TRBV7-2
CDR3 protein: CASSLGWDQTGELFF
CDR3 DNA: TGTGCCAGCAGCTTAGGGTGGGACCAGACCGGGGAGCTGTTTTTT

J gene: TRBJ1-5
clone size: -
D gene: -
V gene: TRBV25-1
CDR3 protein: CASTSGGEQPQHF
CDR3 DNA: TGTGCCAGCACCTCCGGGGGGGAACAGCCCCAGCATTTT

J gene: TRBJ1-4
clone size: -
D gene: -
V gene: TRBV15
CDR3 protein: CATSRAPVREKLFF
CDR3 DNA: TGTGCCACCAGCAGAGCCCCAGTACGAGAAAAACTGTTTTTT

J gene: TRBJ2-7
clone size: -
D gene: -
V gene: TRBV10-1
CDR3 protein: CASSEYRTYEQYF
CDR3 DNA: TGCGCCAGCAGTGAGTACAGAACCTACGAGCAGTACTTC

J gene: TRBJ2-3
clone size: -
D gene: TRBD2
V gene: TRBV6-1
CDR3 protein: CASRGREWADTQYF
CDR3 DNA: TGTGCCAGCAGAGGGCGGGAGTGGGCAGATACGCAGTATTTT

J gene: TRBJ2-7
clone size: -
D gene: TRBD2
V gene: TRBV5-6
CDR3 protein: CASSRGGLEQYF
CDR3 DNA: TGTGCCAGCAGCCGGGGAGGGCTCGAGCAGTACTTC

J gene: TRBJ2-7
clone size: -
D gene: TRBD2
V gene: TRBV11-1
CDR3 protein: CASSFVAGGEAEQYF
CDR3 DNA: TGTGCCAGCAGCTTCGTAGCGGGAGGTGAGGCCGAGCAGTACTTC

J gene: TRBJ2-1
clone size: -
D gene: -
V gene: TRBV19
CDR3 protein: CASSPRSLAPYNEQFF
CDR3 DNA: TGTGCCAGTAGCCCACGCAGCCTAGCCCCCTACAATGAGCAGTTCTTC

J gene: TRBJ2-1
clone size: -
D gene: -
V gene: TRBV7-9
CDR3 protein: CASSLAATPYNEQFF
CDR3 DNA: TGTGCCAGCAGCTTGGCTGCTACGCCCTACAATGAGCAGTTCTTC

J gene: TRBJ2-5
clone size: once
D gene: -
V gene: TRBV5-4
CDR3 protein: CASSRDEETQYF
CDR3 DNA: TGTGCCAGCAGCCGGGACGAAGAGACCCAGTACTTC

J gene: TRBJ2-3
clone size: -
D gene: -
V gene: TRBV11-3
CDR3 protein: CASSGGGKNTDTQYF
CDR3 DNA: TGTGCCAGCAGCGGAGGCGGGAAGAACACAGATACGCAGTATTTT

J gene: TRBJ2-5
clone size: many
D gene: TRBD2
V gene: TRBV7-8
CDR3 protein: CASRNGGAGASGQTQYF
CDR3 DNA: TGTGCCAGCAGAAATGGCGGGGCTGGGGCTAGCGGACAGACCCAGTACTTC

J gene: TRBJ2-5
clone size: -
D gene: TRBD1
V gene: TRBV14
CDR3 protein: CASSQLRGKPGQGKETQYF
CDR3 DNA: TGTGCCAGCAGCCAACTGCGGGGAAAACCGGGACAGGGAAAAGAGACCCAGTACTTC

J gene: TRBJ1-2
clone size: -
D gene: -
V gene: TRBV9
CDR3 protein: CASSVAGTGGYTF
CDR3 DNA: TGTGCCAGCAGCGTAGCAGGGACCGGCGGCTACACCTTC

J gene: TRBJ2-7
clone size: -
D gene: TRBD2
V gene: TRBV6-1
CDR3 protein: CASSATSGRLYEQYF
CDR3 DNA: TGTGCCAGCAGTGCGACTAGCGGGAGACTCTACGAGCAGTACTTC

J gene: TRBJ2-1
clone size: few
D gene: TRBD2
V gene: TRBV5-6
CDR3 protein: CASSYTPSGRTNNEQFF
CDR3 DNA: TGTGCCAGCAGCTACACCCCTAGCGGGAGGACCAACAATGAGCAGTTCTTC

J gene: TRBJ2-2
clone size: -
D gene: -
V gene: TRBV14
CDR3 protein: CASSQRRGSGELFF
CDR3 DNA: TGTGCCAGCAGCCAAAGGAGGGGGTCGGGGGAGCTGTTTTTT

J gene: TRBJ2-2
clone size: -
D gene: -
V gene: TRBV6-1
CDR3 protein: CASSEEFAGELFF
CDR3 DNA: TGTGCCAGCAGTGAGGAGTTCGCCGGGGAGCTGTTTTTT

J gene: TRBJ2-3
clone size: few
D gene: -
V gene: TRBV7-3
CDR3 protein: CASSLEVITDTQYF
CDR3 DNA: TGTGCCAGCAGCTTAGAAGTCATCACAGATACGCAGTATTTT

J gene: TRBJ1-3
clone size: -
D gene: -
V gene: TRBV28
CDR3 protein: CASFSGLGNTIYF
CDR3 DNA: TGTGCCAGCTTTAGCGGCCTTGGAAACACCATATATTTT

J gene: TRBJ1-1
clone size: -
D gene: -
V gene: TRBV7-9
CDR3 protein: CASSPIGTGAEAFF
CDR3 DNA: TGTGCCAGCAGCCCCATAGGCACGGGGGCTGAAGCTTTCTTT

J gene: TRBJ1-1
clone size: -
D gene: -
V gene: TRBV7-2
CDR3 protein: CASSFSPRARGAYNTEAFF
CDR3 DNA: TGTGCCAGCAGTTTTTCCCCTCGGGCCAGGGGCGCATATAACACTGAAGCTTTCTTT

J gene: TRBJ2-1
clone size: -
D gene: TRBD1
V gene: TRBV19
CDR3 protein: CASSLTGARRNEQFF
CDR3 DNA: TGTGCCAGTAGTTTGACAGGGGCTAGACGCAATGAGCAGTTCTTC

J gene: TRBJ2-3
clone size: few
D gene: -
V gene: TRBV28
CDR3 protein: CASSLVGTDTQYF
CDR3 DNA: TGTGCCAGCAGTTTGGTAGGCACAGATACGCAGTATTTT

J gene: TRBJ1-2
clone size: -
D gene: -
V gene: TRBV28
CDR3 protein: CASSLERGLGGYTF
CDR3 DNA: TGTGCCAGCAGTTTGGAACGGGGGCTCGGGGGCTACACCTTC

J gene: TRBJ1-2
clone size: few
D gene: -
V gene: TRBV9
CDR3 protein: CASSVEEGSLYGYTF
CDR3 DNA: TGTGCCAGCAGCGTAGAGGAGGGCTCCCTCTATGGCTACACCTTC

J gene: TRBJ2-3
clone size: once
D gene: -
V gene: TRBV5-1
CDR3 protein: CASSSEGTSYTDTQYF
CDR3 DNA: TGCGCCAGCAGCTCGGAAGGGACCTCTTACACAGATACGCAGTATTTT

J gene: TRBJ2-5
clone size: -
D gene: TRBD1
V gene: TRBV6-1
CDR3 protein: CATRQGIRETQYF
CDR3 DNA: TGTGCCACAAGACAGGGGATTCGGGAGACCCAGTACTTC

J gene: TRBJ2-5
clone size: -
D gene: TRBD2
V gene: TRBV9
CDR3 protein: CASSSGNQETQYF
CDR3 DNA: TGTGCCAGCAGCAGCGGGAATCAAGAGACCCAGTACTTC

J gene: TRBJ1-1
clone size: -
D gene: TRBD1
V gene: TRBV7-8
CDR3 protein: CASSFSGGGTEAFF
CDR3 DNA: TGTGCCAGCAGCTTTTCAGGGGGGGGTACTGAAGCTTTCTTT

J gene: TRBJ2-5
clone size: -
D gene: -
V gene: TRBV6-1
CDR3 protein: CATRAELETQYF
CDR3 DNA: TGTGCCACCCGAGCCGAACTAGAGACCCAGTACTTC

J gene: TRBJ2-5
clone size: -
D gene: TRBD2
V gene: TRBV5-6
CDR3 protein: CASSLSRGRVVETQYF
CDR3 DNA: TGTGCCAGCAGCTTGAGTCGAGGGAGGGTGGTGGAGACCCAGTACTTC

J gene: TRBJ2-2
clone size: -
D gene: -
V gene: TRBV5-1
CDR3 protein: CASGRSPTGAYTGELFF
CDR3 DNA: TGCGCCAGCGGCAGGTCTCCCACTGGAGCGTACACCGGGGAGCTGTTTTTT

J gene: TRBJ1-1
clone size: -
D gene: -
V gene: TRBV18
CDR3 protein: CASSPTRNTEAFF
CDR3 DNA: TGTGCCAGCTCACCAACACGGAACACTGAAGCTTTCTTT

J gene: TRBJ2-2
clone size: few
D gene: -
V gene: TRBV2
CDR3 protein: CASSSDRPRTGELFF
CDR3 DNA: TGTGCCAGCAGTTCCGACAGGCCTAGGACCGGGGAGCTGTTTTTT

J gene: TRBJ1-1
clone size: few
D gene: -
V gene: TRBV6-1
CDR3 protein: CASRPQTAANAEAFF
CDR3 DNA: TGTGCCAGCAGGCCTCAGACAGCTGCGAACGCTGAAGCTTTCTTT

J gene: TRBJ1-5
clone size: -
D gene: -
V gene: TRBV6-5
CDR3 protein: CASSYSPTGANQPQHF
CDR3 DNA: TGTGCCAGCAGTTACTCCCCGACAGGCGCTAATCAGCCCCAGCATTTT

J gene: TRBJ2-3
clone size: -
D gene: -
V gene: TRBV18
CDR3 protein: CASSRPSTDTQYF
CDR3 DNA: TGTGCCAGCTCACGACCTAGCACAGATACGCAGTATTTT

J gene: TRBJ2-3
clone size: -
D gene: TRBD2
V gene: TRBV6-1
CDR3 protein: CATTPTSGTDTQYF
CDR3 DNA: TGTGCCACTACTCCGACTAGCGGAACAGATACGCAGTATTTT